This T cell receptor (beta chain) was identified in a study of blood T cell repertoires in COVID-19. Across the whole study: PBMCs, B-cell-depleted T cells, or T cells provided the cDNA or gDNA that made up the material.

The trim removed 0 bases at V and 4 bases at J, leaving 12 bases unmatched. Germline lookup yields CDR1 MNHEY and CDR2 SVGEGT. The CDR3 runs 18 residues. Generated by immunoSEQ multiplex PCR, the TCRdb table keeps only in-frame clones and is missing some. The data hold fewer than 75,000 clones, with approximately 87% observed a single time. The chain joins TRBV6-2 or TRBV6-3 to TRBJ1-2, with 9 bases aligning to TRBD1. The material sequenced was peripheral blood. This sequence was found in a man aged 50 to 60 with active COVID-19. This chain's CDR3 is CASSYSMIGTGTVYGYTF. The CDR3 DNA reads TGTGCCAGCAGTTACTCGATGATCGGGACAGGGACTGTCTATGGCTACACCTTC.